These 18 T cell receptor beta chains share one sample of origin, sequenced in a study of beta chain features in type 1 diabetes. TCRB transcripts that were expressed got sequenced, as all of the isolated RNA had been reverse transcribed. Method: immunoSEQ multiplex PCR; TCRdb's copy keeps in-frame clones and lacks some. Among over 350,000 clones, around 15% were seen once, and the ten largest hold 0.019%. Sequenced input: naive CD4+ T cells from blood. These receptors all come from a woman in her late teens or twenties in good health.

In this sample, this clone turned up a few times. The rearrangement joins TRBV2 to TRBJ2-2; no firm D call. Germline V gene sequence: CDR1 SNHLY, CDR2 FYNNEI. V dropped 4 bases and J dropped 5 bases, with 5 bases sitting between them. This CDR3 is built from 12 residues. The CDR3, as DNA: TGTGCCAGCAGTGTAAAAACCGGGGAGCTGTTTTTT. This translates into CASSVKTGELFF.

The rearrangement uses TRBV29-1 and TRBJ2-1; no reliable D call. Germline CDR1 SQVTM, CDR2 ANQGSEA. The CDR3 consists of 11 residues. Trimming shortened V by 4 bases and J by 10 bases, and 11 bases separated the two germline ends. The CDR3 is CSVGRSREQFF. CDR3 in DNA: TGCAGCGTTGGTAGGTCGAGGGAGCAGTTCTTC.

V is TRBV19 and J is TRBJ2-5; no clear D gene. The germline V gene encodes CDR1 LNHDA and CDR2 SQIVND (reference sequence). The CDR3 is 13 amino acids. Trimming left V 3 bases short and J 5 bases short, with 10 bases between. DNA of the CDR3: TGTGCCAGTAGTATCCAGGTCAGGGAGACCCAGTACTTC. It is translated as CASSIQVRETQYF.

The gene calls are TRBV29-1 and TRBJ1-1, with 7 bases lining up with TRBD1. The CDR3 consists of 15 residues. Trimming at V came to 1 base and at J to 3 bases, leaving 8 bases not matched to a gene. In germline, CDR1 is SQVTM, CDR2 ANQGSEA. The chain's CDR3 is CSVEVRQGWDTEAFF. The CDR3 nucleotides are TGCAGCGTTGAAGTGCGACAGGGCTGGGACACTGAAGCTTTCTTT.

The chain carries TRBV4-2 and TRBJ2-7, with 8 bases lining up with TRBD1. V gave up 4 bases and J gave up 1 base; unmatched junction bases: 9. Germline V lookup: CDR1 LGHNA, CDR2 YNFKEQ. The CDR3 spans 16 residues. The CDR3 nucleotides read TGTGCCAGCAGCCGCCTCTCCGGGACAGGTTCCTACGAGCAGTACTTC. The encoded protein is CASSRLSGTGSYEQYF.

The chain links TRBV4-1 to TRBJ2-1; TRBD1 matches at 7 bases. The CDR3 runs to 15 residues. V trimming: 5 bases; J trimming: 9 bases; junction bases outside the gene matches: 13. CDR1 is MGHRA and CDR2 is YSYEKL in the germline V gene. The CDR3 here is CASSSQGPLVSEQFF. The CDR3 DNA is TGCGCCAGCAGCTCACAGGGGCCCCTCGTCTCTGAGCAGTTCTTC.

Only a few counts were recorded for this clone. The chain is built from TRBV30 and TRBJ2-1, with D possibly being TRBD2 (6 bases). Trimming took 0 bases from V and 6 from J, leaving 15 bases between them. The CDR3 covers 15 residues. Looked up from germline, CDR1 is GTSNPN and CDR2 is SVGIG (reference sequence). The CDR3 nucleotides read TGTGCCTGGAGTGTGTCCCCTACTAGCTCCAATGAGCAGTTCTTC. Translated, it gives CAWSVSPTSSNEQFF.

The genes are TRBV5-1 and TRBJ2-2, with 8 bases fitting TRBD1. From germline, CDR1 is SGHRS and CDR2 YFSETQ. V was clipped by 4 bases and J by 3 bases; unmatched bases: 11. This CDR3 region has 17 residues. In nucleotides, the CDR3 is TGCGCCAGCAGCGGTCGATCAGGGGGCGCCGACACCGGGGAGCTGTTTTTT. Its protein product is CASSGRSGGADTGELFF.

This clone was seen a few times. DNA for the CDR3: TGTGCCAGTAGTCCCCTCGGACAGGGGGTAAGCAATCAGCCCCAGCATTTT. Protein: CASSPLGQGVSNQPQHF. The chain couples TRBV19 to TRBJ1-5, with 10 bases matching TRBD1. Germline loops: CDR1 LNHDA, CDR2 SQIVND (reference sequence). V lost 5 bases, J lost 1 base, and 8 bases stayed unmatched. The CDR3 runs 17 residues.

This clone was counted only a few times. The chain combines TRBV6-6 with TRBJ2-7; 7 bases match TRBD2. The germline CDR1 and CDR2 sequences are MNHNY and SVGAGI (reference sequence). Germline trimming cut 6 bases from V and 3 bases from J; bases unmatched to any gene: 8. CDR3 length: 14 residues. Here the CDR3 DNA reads TGTGCCAGCAGAATACAAGGGACTAACTACGAGCAGTACTTC. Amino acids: CASRIQGTNYEQYF.

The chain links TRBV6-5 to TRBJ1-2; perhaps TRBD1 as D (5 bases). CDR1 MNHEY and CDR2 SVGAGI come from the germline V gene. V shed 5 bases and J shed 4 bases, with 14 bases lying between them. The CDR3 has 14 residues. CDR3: CASSEGRRLYGYTF. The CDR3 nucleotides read TGTGCCAGCAGTGAGGGGAGGAGACTCTATGGCTACACCTTC.

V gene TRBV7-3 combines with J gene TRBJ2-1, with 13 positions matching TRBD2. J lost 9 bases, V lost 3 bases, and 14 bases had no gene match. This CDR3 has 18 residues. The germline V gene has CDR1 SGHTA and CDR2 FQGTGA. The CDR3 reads CASSFATGLAGDSAEQFF. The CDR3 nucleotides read TGTGCCAGCAGCTTCGCTACCGGACTAGCGGGAGACTCTGCTGAGCAGTTCTTC. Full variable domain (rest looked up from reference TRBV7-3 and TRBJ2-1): GAGVSQTPSNKVTEKGKYVELRCDPISGHTALYWYRQSLGQGPEFLIYFQGTGAADDSGLPNDRFFAVRPEGSVSTLKIQRTERGDSAVYLCASSFATGLAGDSAEQFFGPGTRLTVL.

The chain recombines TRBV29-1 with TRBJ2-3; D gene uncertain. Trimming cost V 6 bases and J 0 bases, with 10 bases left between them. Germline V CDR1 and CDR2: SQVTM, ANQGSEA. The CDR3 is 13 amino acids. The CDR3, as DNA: TGCAGCGTCCGCAGATCTAGCACAGATACGCAGTATTTT. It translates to CSVRRSSTDTQYF.

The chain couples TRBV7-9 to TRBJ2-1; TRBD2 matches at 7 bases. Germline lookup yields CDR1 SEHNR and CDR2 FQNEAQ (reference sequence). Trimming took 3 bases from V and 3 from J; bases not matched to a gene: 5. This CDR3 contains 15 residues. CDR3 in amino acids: CASSFRAGIYNEQFF. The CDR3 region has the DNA TGTGCCAGCAGCTTTCGAGCGGGAATCTACAATGAGCAGTTCTTC.

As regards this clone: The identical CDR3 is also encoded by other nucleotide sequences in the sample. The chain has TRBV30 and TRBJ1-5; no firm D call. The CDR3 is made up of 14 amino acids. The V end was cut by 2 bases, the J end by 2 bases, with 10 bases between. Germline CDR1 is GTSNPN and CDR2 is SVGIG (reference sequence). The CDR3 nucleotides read TGTGCCTGGAGTTCGGCGGGTGGCAATCAGCCCCAGCATTTT. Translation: CAWSSAGGNQPQHF.

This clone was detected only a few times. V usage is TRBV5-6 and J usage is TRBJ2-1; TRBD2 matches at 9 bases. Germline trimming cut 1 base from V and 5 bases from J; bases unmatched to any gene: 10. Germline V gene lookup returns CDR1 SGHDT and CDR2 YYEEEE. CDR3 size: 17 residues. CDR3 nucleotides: TGTGCCAGCAGCTTGCCCCGACTCCTAGCGGGGAACAATGAGCAGTTCTTC. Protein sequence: CASSLPRLLAGNNEQFF.

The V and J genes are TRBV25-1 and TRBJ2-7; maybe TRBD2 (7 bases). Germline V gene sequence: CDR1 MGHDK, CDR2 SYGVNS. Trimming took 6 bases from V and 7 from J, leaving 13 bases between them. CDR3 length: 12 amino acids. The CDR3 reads CASRGGAQEQYF. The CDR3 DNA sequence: TGTGCCAGCAGGGGGGGGGCGCAGGAGCAGTACTTC.

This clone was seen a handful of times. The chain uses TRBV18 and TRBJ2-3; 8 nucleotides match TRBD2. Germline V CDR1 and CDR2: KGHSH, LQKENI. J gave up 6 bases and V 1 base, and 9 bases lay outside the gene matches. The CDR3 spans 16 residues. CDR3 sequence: CASSPLGGRPGDTQYF. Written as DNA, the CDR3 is TGTGCCAGCTCACCACTGGGCGGGAGGCCCGGGGATACGCAGTATTTT.